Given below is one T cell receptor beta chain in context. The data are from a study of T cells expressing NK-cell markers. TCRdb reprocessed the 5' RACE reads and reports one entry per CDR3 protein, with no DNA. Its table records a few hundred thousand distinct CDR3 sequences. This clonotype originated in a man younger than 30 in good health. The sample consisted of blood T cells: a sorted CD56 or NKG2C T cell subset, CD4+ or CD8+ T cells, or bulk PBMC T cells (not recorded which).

The CDR3 sequence is CASTGTSGFPYNEQFF. J is TRBJ2-1 and V is TRBV28; checking the TCRdb D call of TRBD2 is not possible without DNA. CDR1 MDHEN and CDR2 SYDVKM come from the germline V gene. The CDR3 length is 16 residues. Together with reference TRBV28 and TRBJ2-1, the CDR3 gives the full variable domain: DVKVTQSSRYLVKRTGEKVFLECVQDMDHENMFWYRQDPGLGLRLIYFSYDVKMKEKGDIPEGYSVSREKKERFSLILESASTNQTSMYLCASTGTSGFPYNEQFFGPGTRLTVL.